The 17 T cell receptor beta chains below were found in one sample sequenced in a study of T cells in localized non-small cell lung cancer. Generated by immunoSEQ multiplex PCR, the TCRdb table keeps only in-frame clones and is missing some. This repertoire shows about 25,000 clones, about nine tenths found once; its top ten account for 9.4%. Material: peripheral blood mononuclear cells, obtained before any cancer treatment. The receptors come from a woman aged 40-69 years with stage III lung adenocarcinoma.

In regard to this clone: The sample has other DNA sequences that encode this CDR3 too. The CDR3 sequence is CASSDGISGNTIYF. The CDR3 bases are TGTGCCAGCAGTGACGGGATCTCTGGAAACACCATATATTTT. The J gene is TRBJ1-3, the V gene TRBV6-1; D uncertain. Germline assignment: CDR1 MNHNS and CDR2 SASEGT. Trimming left V 3 bases short and J 0 bases short, with 6 bases between. There are 14 residues in the CDR3.

In DNA form, the CDR3 reads TGTGCCAGCAGCTCCGGGCCGCGATGGTTCTTC. Its protein product is CASSSGPRWFF. V usage is TRBV11-2 and J usage is TRBJ2-1, with no clear D. CDR3 length: 11 amino acids. V shed 4 bases and J shed 15 bases, with 13 bases lying between them. CDR1 and CDR2 (germline): SGHAT, FQNNGV.

The table lists this clone with a few counts. The chain carries TRBV2 and TRBJ2-4, with TRBD1 matching over 12 bases. This CDR3 has 16 residues. Germline CDR1 reads SNHLY; CDR2 reads FYNNEI. Unmatched junction bases numbered 5, after V lost 4 bases and J lost 4 bases. The CDR3: CASSGRGQGAKNIQYF. CDR3 nucleotides: TGTGCCAGCAGTGGAAGGGGACAGGGGGCTAAAAACATTCAGTACTTC.

This chain uses TRBV4-3 with TRBJ1-2, with D perhaps matching TRBD1 (5 bases). Germline lookup yields CDR1 LGHNA and CDR2 YSLEER. V lost 3 bases, J lost 4 bases, and 15 bases lay in between. The CDR3 totals 15 residues. This chain's CDR3 is CASSQGPGPFYGYTF. The CDR3 bases are TGCGCCAGCAGCCAGGGACCGGGTCCATTCTATGGCTACACCTTC.

This clone was seen a handful of times. The chain combines TRBV5-1 with TRBJ1-6; 7 bases align to TRBD1. The germline V gene encodes CDR1 SGHRS and CDR2 YFSETQ. The CDR3 runs 16 residues. Trimming at V came to 2 bases and at J to 10 bases, leaving 12 bases not matched to a gene. CDR3 residues: CASSFQTGAIGSPLHF. In DNA, the CDR3 is TGCGCCAGCAGCTTTCAAACAGGGGCAATCGGGTCACCCCTCCACTTT.

V usage is TRBV5-6 and J usage is TRBJ2-5; 10 positions match TRBD2. The CDR3 contains 16 residues. Germline values: CDR1 SGHDT, CDR2 YYEEEE. V lost 4 bases to trimming and J lost 2 bases; unmatched junction nucleotides: 8. CDR3 DNA: TGTGCCAGCAGCCCCGGGGGAGCGGGGGGGCAAGAGACCCAGTACTTC. It specifies CASSPGGAGGQETQYF.

This chain uses TRBV4-1 with TRBJ2-4, with D unresolved. This CDR3 spans 15 amino acids. The V and J ends lost 3 bases and 1 base respectively, with 10 bases between them. Germline assignment: CDR1 MGHRA and CDR2 YSYEKL. CDR3 in DNA: TGCGCCAGCAGCCAGCTAGGAATGGCCAAAAACATTCAGTACTTC. Protein sequence: CASSQLGMAKNIQYF.

This chain connects TRBV2 to TRBJ2-1; TRBD2 matches 7 bases. This CDR3 region has 14 residues. Germline CDR1 is SNHLY and CDR2 is FYNNEI. After removal of 6 bases from V and 5 bases from J, the junction contained 7 bases not matched to a gene. The CDR3 loop reads CASSGGLTNNEQFF. Here the CDR3 DNA reads TGTGCCAGCAGCGGGGGACTAACTAACAATGAGCAGTTCTTC. The full variable domain, with the rest looked up from reference TRBV2 and TRBJ2-1, is EPEVTQTPSHQVTQMGQEVILRCVPISNHLYFYWYRQILGQKVEFLVSFYNNEISEKSEIFDDQFSVERPDGSNFTLKIRSTKLEDSAMYFCASSGGLTNNEQFFGPGTRLTVL.

This clone has a handful of counts. The chain employs TRBV7-2 and TRBJ2-1; a possible D gene is TRBD2 (7 bases). The CDR3 contains 15 residues. The V and J ends lost 5 bases and 7 bases respectively, with 18 bases between them. The germline gives CDR1 SGHTA, CDR2 FQGNSA. In DNA, the CDR3 is TGTGCCAGCAGCCAAAACACGGGGGGCCTGAATGAGCAGTTCTTC. It is translated as CASSQNTGGLNEQFF.

The chain joins TRBV6-5 to TRBJ1-5; no clear D. The germline CDR1 and CDR2 sequences are MNHEY and SVGAGI. V was trimmed by 2 bases and J by 2 bases, leaving 4 bases between them. The CDR3 is 13 residues long. The CDR3 loop reads CASSYAGNQPQHF. CDR3 in DNA: TGTGCCAGCAGTTACGCGGGCAATCAGCCCCAGCATTTT.

The CDR3 DNA reads TGTGCCTGGAGTGTGGGCCAGCGGGTTGCGGAGACCCAGTACTTC. It yields the protein CAWSVGQRVAETQYF. The V and J genes are TRBV30 and TRBJ2-5; possibly TRBD2 for D (6 bases). From germline, CDR1 is GTSNPN and CDR2 SVGIG (reference sequence). Trimming cost V 0 bases and J 5 bases, with 16 bases left between them. The CDR3 length is 15 residues.

The CDR3: CASLRLGLAGGEQYF. Written as DNA, the CDR3 is TGTGCCAGCCTCCGCCTGGGACTAGCGGGGGGAGAGCAGTACTTC. The chain joins TRBV7-8 to TRBJ2-7; 15 bases match TRBD2. The CDR3 consists of 15 residues. The germline gives CDR1 SGHVS, CDR2 FQNEAQ. The V segment lost 8 bases and the J segment 7 bases; nucleotides outside the gene matches: 9. The whole variable domain, filled in from reference TRBV7-8 and TRBJ2-7, reads GAGVSQSPRYKVAKRGQDVALRCDPISGHVSLFWYQQALGQGPEFLTYFQNEAQLDKSGLPSDRFFAERPEGSVSTLKIQRTQQEDSAVYLCASLRLGLAGGEQYFGPGTRLTVT.

The chain employs TRBV7-2 and TRBJ1-6; D remains ambiguous. V lost 1 base, J lost 6 bases, and 10 bases lay in between. CDR1 and CDR2 from the germline V gene are SGHTA and FQGNSA. The CDR3 consists of 15 residues. For the CDR3, the DNA is TGTGCCAGCAGCTTAGGATGGATACGTAATTCACCCCTCCACTTT. Amino acid sequence: CASSLGWIRNSPLHF.

The chain combines TRBV19 with TRBJ1-5; D is possibly TRBD1 (5 bases). Germline V gene data show CDR1 as LNHDA and CDR2 as SQIVND (reference sequence). The CDR3 is made up of 14 amino acids. Trimming left V 5 bases short and J 1 base short, with 9 bases between. CDR3 residues: CASSHRDSNQPQHF. The CDR3 DNA follows: TGTGCCAGTAGTCACCGGGACAGCAATCAGCCCCAGCATTTT. The full variable domain, with the rest looked up from reference TRBV19 and TRBJ1-5, is DGGITQSPKYLFRKEGQNVTLSCEQNLNHDAMYWYRQDPGQGLRLIYYSQIVNDFQKGDIAEGYSVSREKKESFPLTVTSAQKNPTAFYLCASSHRDSNQPQHFGDGTRLSIL.

The J gene is TRBJ2-3, the V gene TRBV2, with 11 bases identical to TRBD2. CDR1 is SNHLY and CDR2 is FYNNEI in the germline V gene. The V and J ends lost 10 bases and 2 bases, in that order; junction bases with no gene match: 8. The CDR3 has 15 amino acids. CDR3 sequence (DNA): TGTGCCATCATGCTAGCGGGAGGCCCCACAGATACGCAGTATTTT. It encodes CAIMLAGGPTDTQYF.

The chain joins TRBV6-4 to TRBJ1-4, with TRBD1 identical over 7 bases. Germline V CDR1 and CDR2: MRHNA, SNTAGT. V was pared by 6 bases and J by 6 bases, with 4 bases of the junction left unmatched. The CDR3 runs 13 residues. As DNA, the CDR3 is TGTGCCAGCAGCCGGGACAGAGATGAAAAACTGTTTTTT. This translates into CASSRDRDEKLFF.

The chain employs TRBV5-1 and TRBJ1-1; TRBD1 is a possible D gene (5 bases). The CDR3 has 15 residues. Trimming took off 4 bases at V and 5 bases at J, with 18 bases between the two ends. Germline CDR1 reads SGHRS; CDR2 reads YFSETQ. CDR3 residues: CASSLDTPPRTEAFF. DNA for the CDR3: TGCGCCAGCAGCCTGGACACCCCTCCGAGGACTGAAGCTTTCTTT.